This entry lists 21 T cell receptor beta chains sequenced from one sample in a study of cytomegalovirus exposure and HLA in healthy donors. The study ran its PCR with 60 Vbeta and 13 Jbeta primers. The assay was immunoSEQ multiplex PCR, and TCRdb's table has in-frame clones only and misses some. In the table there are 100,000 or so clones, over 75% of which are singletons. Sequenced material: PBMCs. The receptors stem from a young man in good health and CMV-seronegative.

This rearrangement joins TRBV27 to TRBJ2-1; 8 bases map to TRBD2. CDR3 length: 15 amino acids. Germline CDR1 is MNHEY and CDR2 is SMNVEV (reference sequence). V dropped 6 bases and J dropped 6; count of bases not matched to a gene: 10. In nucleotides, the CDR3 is TGTGCCAGCAGCCCAACGGGGGGGTGGCGCAATGAGCAGTTCTTC. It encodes CASSPTGGWRNEQFF.

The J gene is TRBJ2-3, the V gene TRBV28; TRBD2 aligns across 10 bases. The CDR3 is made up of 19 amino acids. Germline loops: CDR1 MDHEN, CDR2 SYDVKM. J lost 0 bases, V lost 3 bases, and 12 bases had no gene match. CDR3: CASSFPGLAGDASTDTQYF. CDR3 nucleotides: TGTGCCAGCAGTTTCCCCGGGCTAGCGGGGGATGCTAGCACAGATACGCAGTATTTT.

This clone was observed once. The CDR3 sequence is CASSGTGQLYEQYF. The CDR3 nucleotides are TGTGCCAGCAGCGGAACCGGACAGCTCTACGAGCAGTACTTC. The chain uses TRBV7-6 and TRBJ2-7, with TRBD1 as a possible D gene (6 bases). The CDR3 sequence is 14 residues long. Trimming took off 5 bases at V and 3 bases at J, with 14 bases between the two ends. CDR1 and CDR2 (germline): SGHVS, FNYEAQ. The variable domain in full, completed from reference TRBV7-6 and TRBJ2-7, reads GAGVSQSPRYKVTKRGQDVALRCDPISGHVSLYWYRQALGQGPEFLTYFNYEAQQDKSGLPNDRFSAERPEGSISTLTIQRTEQRDSAMYRCASSGTGQLYEQYFGPGTRLTVT.

CDR3 protein: CASSLQGNTGELFF. For the CDR3, the DNA is TGTGCCAGCAGCTTACAGGGGAATACCGGGGAGCTGTTTTTT. This chain joins TRBV7-9 and TRBJ2-2; TRBD1 might be the D (6 bases). V was pared by 2 bases and J by 5 bases, with 9 bases between. Germline V lookup: CDR1 SEHNR, CDR2 FQNEAQ (reference sequence). This CDR3 comprises 14 residues.

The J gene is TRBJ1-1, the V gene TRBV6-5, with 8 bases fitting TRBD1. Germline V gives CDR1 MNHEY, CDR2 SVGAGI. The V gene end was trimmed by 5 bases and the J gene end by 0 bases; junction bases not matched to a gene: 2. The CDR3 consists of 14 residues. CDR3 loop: CASSRQGMNTEAFF. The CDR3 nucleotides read TGTGCCAGCAGTCGACAGGGGATGAACACTGAAGCTTTCTTT.

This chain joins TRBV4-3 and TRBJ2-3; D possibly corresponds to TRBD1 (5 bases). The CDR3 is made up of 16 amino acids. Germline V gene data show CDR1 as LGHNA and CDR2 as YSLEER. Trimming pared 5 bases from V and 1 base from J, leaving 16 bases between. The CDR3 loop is CASSNRYPRGTDTQYF. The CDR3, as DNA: TGCGCCAGCAGCAACAGGTACCCACGGGGCACAGATACGCAGTATTTT.

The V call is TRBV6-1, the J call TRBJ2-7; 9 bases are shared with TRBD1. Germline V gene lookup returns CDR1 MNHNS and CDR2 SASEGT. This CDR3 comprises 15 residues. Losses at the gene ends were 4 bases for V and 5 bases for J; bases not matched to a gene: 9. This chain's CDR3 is CASSAPGQGRNEQYF. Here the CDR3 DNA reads TGTGCCAGCAGTGCACCGGGACAGGGAAGAAACGAGCAGTACTTC.

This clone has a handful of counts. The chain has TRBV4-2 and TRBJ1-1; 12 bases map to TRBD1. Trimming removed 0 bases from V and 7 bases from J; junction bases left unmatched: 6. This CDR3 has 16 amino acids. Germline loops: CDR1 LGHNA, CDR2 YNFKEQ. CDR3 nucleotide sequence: TGTGCCAGCAGCCAAGATGGGGACAGGGGGCGAGGTGAAGCTTTCTTT. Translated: CASSQDGDRGRGEAFF.

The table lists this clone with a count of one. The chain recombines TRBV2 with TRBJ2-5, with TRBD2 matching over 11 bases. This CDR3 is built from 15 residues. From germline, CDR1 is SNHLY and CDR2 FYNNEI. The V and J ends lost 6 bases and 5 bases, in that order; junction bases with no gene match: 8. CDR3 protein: CASRFSGGAGETQYF. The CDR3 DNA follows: TGTGCCAGCAGGTTTAGCGGGGGGGCCGGTGAGACCCAGTACTTC.

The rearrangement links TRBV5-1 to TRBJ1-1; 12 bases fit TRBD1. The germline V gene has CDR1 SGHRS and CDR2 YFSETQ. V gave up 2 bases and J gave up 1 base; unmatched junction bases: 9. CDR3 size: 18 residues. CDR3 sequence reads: CASSFRVPGQGANTEAFF. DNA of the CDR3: TGCGCCAGCAGCTTTCGGGTCCCGGGACAGGGGGCGAACACTGAAGCTTTCTTT.

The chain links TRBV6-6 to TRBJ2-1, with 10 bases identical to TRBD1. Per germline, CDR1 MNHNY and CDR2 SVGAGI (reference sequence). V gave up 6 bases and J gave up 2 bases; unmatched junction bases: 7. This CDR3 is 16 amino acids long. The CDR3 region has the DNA TGTGCCAGCAGACAATCCGGGACAGGGGCCTACAATGAGCAGTTCTTC. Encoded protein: CASRQSGTGAYNEQFF.

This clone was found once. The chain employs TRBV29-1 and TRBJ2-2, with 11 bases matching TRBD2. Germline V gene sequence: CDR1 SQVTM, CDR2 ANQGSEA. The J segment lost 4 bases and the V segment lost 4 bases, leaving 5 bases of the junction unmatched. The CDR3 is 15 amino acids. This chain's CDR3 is CSVATSGSSTGELFF. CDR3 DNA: TGCAGCGTTGCAACTAGCGGGAGTAGCACCGGGGAGCTGTTTTTT.

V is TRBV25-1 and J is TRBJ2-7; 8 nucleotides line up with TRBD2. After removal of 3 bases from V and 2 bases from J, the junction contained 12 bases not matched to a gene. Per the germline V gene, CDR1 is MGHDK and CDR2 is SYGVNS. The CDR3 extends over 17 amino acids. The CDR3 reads CASSDGSGEAITYEQYF. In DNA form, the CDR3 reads TGTGCCAGCAGTGATGGTAGCGGGGAAGCAATAACCTACGAGCAGTACTTC.

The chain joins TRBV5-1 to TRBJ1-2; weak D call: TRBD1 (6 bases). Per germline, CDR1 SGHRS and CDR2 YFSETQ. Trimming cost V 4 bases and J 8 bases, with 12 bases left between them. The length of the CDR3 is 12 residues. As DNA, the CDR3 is TGCGCCAGCAGCGTACAGGGTGGCGGCTACACCTTC. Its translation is CASSVQGGGYTF.

The CDR3 sequence: CASSRGQTYEQYF. In DNA, the CDR3 is TGTGCCAGCAGCCGCGGACAGACCTACGAGCAGTACTTC. This chain joins TRBV7-8 and TRBJ2-7, with D maybe TRBD1 (6 bases). The CDR3 is 13 amino acids. V was cut by 5 bases and J by 2 bases, with 10 bases left in between. Looked up from germline, CDR1 is SGHVS and CDR2 is FQNEAQ.

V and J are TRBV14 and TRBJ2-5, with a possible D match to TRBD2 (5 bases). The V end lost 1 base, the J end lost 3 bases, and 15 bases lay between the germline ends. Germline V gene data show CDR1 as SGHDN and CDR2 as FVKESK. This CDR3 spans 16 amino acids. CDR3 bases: TGTGCCAGCAGCCAAGGTGATGTAGCGAAAAAAGAGACCCAGTACTTC. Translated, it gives CASSQGDVAKKETQYF.

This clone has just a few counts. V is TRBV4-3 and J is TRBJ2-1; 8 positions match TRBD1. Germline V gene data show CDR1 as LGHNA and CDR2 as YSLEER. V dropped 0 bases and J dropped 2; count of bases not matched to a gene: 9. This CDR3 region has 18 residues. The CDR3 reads CASSQEISAGQAYNEQFF. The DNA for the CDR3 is TGCGCCAGCAGCCAAGAGATATCGGCGGGACAGGCCTACAATGAGCAGTTCTTC.

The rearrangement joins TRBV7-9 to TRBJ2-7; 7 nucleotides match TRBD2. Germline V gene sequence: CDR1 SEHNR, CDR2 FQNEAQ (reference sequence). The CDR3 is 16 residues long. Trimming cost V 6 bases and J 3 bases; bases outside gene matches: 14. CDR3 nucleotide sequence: TGTGCCAGCAGTCACCCGGCGCGGGAGTACTTCTACGAGCAGTACTTC. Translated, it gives CASSHPAREYFYEQYF.

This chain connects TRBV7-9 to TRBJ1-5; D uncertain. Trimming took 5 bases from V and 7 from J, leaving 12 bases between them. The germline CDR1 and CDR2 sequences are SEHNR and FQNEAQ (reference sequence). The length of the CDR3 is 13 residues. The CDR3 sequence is CASSNTVLQPQHF. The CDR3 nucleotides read TGTGCCAGCAGCAATACTGTGTTACAGCCCCAGCATTTT.

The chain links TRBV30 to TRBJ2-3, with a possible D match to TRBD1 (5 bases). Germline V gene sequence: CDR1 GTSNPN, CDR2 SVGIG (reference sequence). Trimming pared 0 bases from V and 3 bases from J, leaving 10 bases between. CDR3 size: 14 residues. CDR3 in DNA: TGTGCCTGGAGTGTTCTGAAGGGGACAGATACGCAGTATTTT. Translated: CAWSVLKGTDTQYF.

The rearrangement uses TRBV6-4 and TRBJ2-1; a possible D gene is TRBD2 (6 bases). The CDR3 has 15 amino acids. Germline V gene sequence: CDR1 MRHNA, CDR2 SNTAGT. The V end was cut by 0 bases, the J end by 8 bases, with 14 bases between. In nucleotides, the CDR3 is TGTGCCAGCAGTGACTCTGCGGGGCCCTCGGATGAGCAGTTCTTC. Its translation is CASSDSAGPSDEQFF.